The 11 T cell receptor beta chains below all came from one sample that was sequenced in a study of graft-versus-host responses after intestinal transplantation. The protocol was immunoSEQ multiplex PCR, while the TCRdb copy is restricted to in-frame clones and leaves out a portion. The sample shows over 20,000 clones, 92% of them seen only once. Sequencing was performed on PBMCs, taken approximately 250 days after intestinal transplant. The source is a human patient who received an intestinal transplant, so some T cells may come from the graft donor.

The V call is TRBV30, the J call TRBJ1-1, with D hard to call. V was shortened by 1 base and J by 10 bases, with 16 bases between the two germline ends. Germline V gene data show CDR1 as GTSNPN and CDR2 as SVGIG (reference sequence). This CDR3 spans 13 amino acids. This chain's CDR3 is CAWSEGIPLAAFF. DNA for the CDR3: TGTGCCTGGAGTGAAGGTATTCCATTAGCAGCTTTCTTT.

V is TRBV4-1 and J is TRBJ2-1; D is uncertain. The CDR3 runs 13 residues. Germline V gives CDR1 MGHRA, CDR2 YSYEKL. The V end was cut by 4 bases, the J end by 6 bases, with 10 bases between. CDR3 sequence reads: CASSPQMGNEQFF. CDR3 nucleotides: TGCGCCAGCAGCCCCCAGATGGGCAATGAGCAGTTCTTC.

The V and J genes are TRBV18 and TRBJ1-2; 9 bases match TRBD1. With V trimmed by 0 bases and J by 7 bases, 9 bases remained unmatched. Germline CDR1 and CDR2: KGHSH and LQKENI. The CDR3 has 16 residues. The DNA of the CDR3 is TGTGCCAGCTCACCACCACGGACAGGGGTAGGAGGTGGCTACACCTTC. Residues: CASSPPRTGVGGGYTF.

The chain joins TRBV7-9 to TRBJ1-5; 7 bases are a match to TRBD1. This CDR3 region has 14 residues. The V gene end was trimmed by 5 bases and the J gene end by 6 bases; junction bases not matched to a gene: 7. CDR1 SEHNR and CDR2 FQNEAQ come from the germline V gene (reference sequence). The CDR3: CASSDRQGAQPQHF. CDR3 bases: TGTGCCAGCAGCGATAGACAGGGTGCTCAGCCCCAGCATTTT.

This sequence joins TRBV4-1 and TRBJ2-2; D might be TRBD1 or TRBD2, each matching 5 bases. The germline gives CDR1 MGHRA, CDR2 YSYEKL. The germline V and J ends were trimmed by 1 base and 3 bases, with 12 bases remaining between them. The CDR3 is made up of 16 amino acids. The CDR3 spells CASSQVGVLDTGELFF. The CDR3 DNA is TGCGCCAGCAGCCAAGTGGGGGTGTTGGACACCGGGGAGCTGTTTTTT.

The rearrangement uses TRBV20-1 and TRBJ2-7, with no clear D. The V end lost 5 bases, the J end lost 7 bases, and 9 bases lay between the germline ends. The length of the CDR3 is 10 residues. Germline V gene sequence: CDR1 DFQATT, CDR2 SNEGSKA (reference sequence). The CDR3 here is CSAGMGEQYF. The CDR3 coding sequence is TGCAGTGCTGGCATGGGGGAGCAGTACTTC.

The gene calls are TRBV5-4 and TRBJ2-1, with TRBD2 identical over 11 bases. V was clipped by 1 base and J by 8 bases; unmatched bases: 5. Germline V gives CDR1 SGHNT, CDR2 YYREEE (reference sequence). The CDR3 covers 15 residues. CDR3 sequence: CASSLTSGSLDEQFF. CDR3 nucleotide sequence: TGTGCCAGCAGCTTGACTAGCGGGAGTTTAGATGAGCAGTTCTTC.

CDR3 coding DNA: TGTGCCACCAGCAGGGGGGTGAACACTGAAGCTTTCTTT. This gives the protein CATSRGVNTEAFF. V and J are TRBV15 and TRBJ1-1, with D possibly TRBD1 on 5 matching bases. Per the germline V gene, CDR1 is LNHNV and CDR2 is YYDKDF (reference sequence). The CDR3 totals 13 residues. The V gene lost 3 bases and the J gene lost 0 bases, with 5 bases spanning the gap.

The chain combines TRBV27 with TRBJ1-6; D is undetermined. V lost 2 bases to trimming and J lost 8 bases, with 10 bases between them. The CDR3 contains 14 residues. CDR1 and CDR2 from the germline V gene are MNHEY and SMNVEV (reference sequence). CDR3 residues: CASSLNIRYSPLHF. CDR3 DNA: TGTGCCAGCAGTTTAAACATCAGGTATTCACCCCTCCACTTT.

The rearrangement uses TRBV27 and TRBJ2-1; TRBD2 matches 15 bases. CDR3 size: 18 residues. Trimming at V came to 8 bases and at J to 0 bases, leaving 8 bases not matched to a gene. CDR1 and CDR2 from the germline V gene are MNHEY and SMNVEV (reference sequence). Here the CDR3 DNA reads TGTGCCAGCTTTGGGACTAGCGGGAGGTTCAGCTCCTACAATGAGCAGTTCTTC. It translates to CASFGTSGRFSSYNEQFF.

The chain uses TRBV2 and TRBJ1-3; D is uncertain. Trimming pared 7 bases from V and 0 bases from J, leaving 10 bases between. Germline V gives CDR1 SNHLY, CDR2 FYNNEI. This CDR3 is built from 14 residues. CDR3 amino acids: CASTFDISGNTIYF. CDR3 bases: TGTGCCAGCACCTTCGACATCTCTGGAAACACCATATATTTT.